Each of the 15 T cell receptor beta chains below was sequenced from the same sample in a study of cytomegalovirus exposure and HLA in healthy donors. The PCR had 60 Vbeta and 13 Jbeta primers. Measured with immunoSEQ multiplex PCR; TCRdb has only the in-frame clones, and not every one. The sample has some 76,000 clones; approximately 84% are singletons. Sequenced input: PBMCs. The source is a woman aged 45-65 years in good health and CMV-seronegative.

The CDR3 region has the DNA TGTGCCAGCAGCTCGACTAGCGGGGGGGCCTTTTCCGATGAGCAGTTCTTC. This codes for CASSSTSGGAFSDEQFF. J is TRBJ2-1 and V is TRBV11-3; TRBD2 matches 14 bases. The V gene end was trimmed by 4 bases and the J gene end by 8 bases; junction bases not matched to a gene: 10. CDR3 length equals 17 residues. Germline CDR1 is SGHNT and CDR2 is YENEEA. Full variable domain (missing parts from reference TRBV11-3 and TRBJ2-1): EAGVVQSPRYKIIEKKQPVAFWCNPISGHNTLYWYLQNLGQGPELLIRYENEEAVDDSQLPKDRFSAERLKGVDSTLKIQPAELGDSAVYLCASSSTSGGAFSDEQFFGPGTRLTVL.

This chain connects TRBV5-6 to TRBJ1-4; 10 nucleotides agree with TRBD1. Germline V gene data show CDR1 as SGHDT and CDR2 as YYEEEE. The trim removed 2 bases at V and 6 bases at J, leaving 4 bases unmatched. The CDR3 spans 15 residues. The CDR3 loop reads CASSFGGQGYEKLFF. The DNA for the CDR3 is TGTGCCAGCAGCTTTGGGGGACAGGGGTATGAAAAACTGTTTTTT. The variable domain in full, completed from reference TRBV5-6 and TRBJ1-4, reads DAGVTQSPTHLIKTRGQQVTLRCSPKSGHDTVSWYQQALGQGPQFIFQYYEEEERQRGNFPDRFSGHQFPNYSSELNVNALLLGDSALYLCASSFGGQGYEKLFFGSGTQLSVL.

The chain links TRBV13 to TRBJ1-1; 9 bases map to TRBD1. The length of the CDR3 is 13 residues. J was trimmed by 8 bases and V by 5 bases; bases with no gene match: 6. Looked up from germline, CDR1 is PRHDT and CDR2 is FYEKMQ (reference sequence). CDR3 amino acids: CASSPSGTGEAFF. The CDR3 DNA reads as TGTGCCAGCAGCCCTAGTGGGACAGGGGAAGCTTTCTTT.

This clone was found once. V is TRBV25-1 and J is TRBJ2-2; tentatively, D is TRBD1 (5 bases). Germline values: CDR1 MGHDK, CDR2 SYGVNS. The CDR3 runs to 18 residues. The V end lost 2 bases, the J end lost 1 base, and 17 bases lay between the germline ends. The CDR3 here is CASSENLQGPRNTGELFF. The CDR3 DNA reads TGTGCCAGCAGTGAAAACCTTCAGGGTCCCAGGAACACCGGGGAGCTGTTTTTT. Based on the CDR3 plus reference TRBV25-1 and TRBJ2-2, the full variable domain is EADIYQTPRYLVIGTGKKITLECSQTMGHDKMYWYQQDPGMELHLIHYSYGVNSTEKGDLSSESTVSRIRTEHFPLTLESARPSHTSQYLCASSENLQGPRNTGELFFGEGSRLTVL.

V and J are TRBV29-1 and TRBJ1-1, with a weak D call TRBD1 (5 bases). The CDR3 runs 13 residues. CDR1 is SQVTM and CDR2 is ANQGSEA in the germline V gene. V was cut by 4 bases and J by 2 bases, with 11 bases left in between. The CDR3 here is CSVAGRLNTEAFF. The CDR3 DNA sequence: TGCAGCGTTGCAGGGCGGCTAAACACTGAAGCTTTCTTT.

This clone was recorded only once. This rearrangement joins TRBV30 to TRBJ1-2; D ambiguous. Germline loops: CDR1 GTSNPN, CDR2 SVGIG (reference sequence). CDR3 length: 15 residues. Trimming removed 2 bases from V and 4 bases from J, with 17 bases in between. CDR3 amino acids: CAWSSPGAGFYGYTF. CDR3 DNA sequence: TGTGCCTGGAGTTCTCCGGGCGCGGGTTTCTATGGCTACACCTTC.

J is TRBJ2-7 and V is TRBV13; 9 bases are a match to TRBD2. V dropped 0 bases and J dropped 2; count of bases not matched to a gene: 2. The germline CDR1 and CDR2 sequences are PRHDT and FYEKMQ (reference sequence). The CDR3 has 15 residues. The CDR3 sequence: CASSLGTSGTYEQYF. The CDR3 DNA reads TGTGCCAGCAGCTTAGGGACTAGCGGCACCTACGAGCAGTACTTC.

The chain is built from TRBV6-1 and TRBJ1-2; 9 nucleotides match TRBD1. V was clipped by 5 bases and J by 6 bases; unmatched bases: 7. CDR3 length: 14 amino acids. The germline gives CDR1 MNHNS, CDR2 SASEGT. CDR3 residues: CASSIRQGDDGYTF. The DNA of the CDR3 is TGTGCCAGCAGTATACGACAGGGGGATGATGGCTACACCTTC.

The chain recombines TRBV6-5 with TRBJ1-2; perhaps TRBD1 as D (6 bases). The V and J ends lost 0 bases and 3 bases respectively, with 11 bases between them. CDR1 MNHEY and CDR2 SVGAGI come from the germline V gene. The CDR3 loop spans 15 amino acids. CDR3 bases: TGTGCCAGCAGTTACTCGAGACAGGAGCACTATGGCTACACCTTC. Translated: CASSYSRQEHYGYTF.

To note about this clone: An end of the junction differs from the germline gene, which may be a read error. This rearrangement joins TRBV11-2 to TRBJ2-1, with D possibly TRBD2 on 5 matching bases. Germline V lookup: CDR1 SGHAT, CDR2 FQNNGV. The CDR3 contains 12 residues. Written as DNA, the CDR3 is TGTGCCAGCAGCCCCAATCCTGGGGTGCGGGTCTTC. Protein product: CASSPNPGVRVF.

This chain uses TRBV30 with TRBJ1-2; D unresolved. From germline, CDR1 is GTSNPN and CDR2 SVGIG (reference sequence). The CDR3 is 14 amino acids. V was clipped by 1 base and J by 5 bases, with 14 bases between them. CDR3 loop: CAWSGRIREYGYTF. Here the CDR3 DNA reads TGTGCCTGGAGTGGTAGAATAAGGGAGTATGGCTACACCTTC.

The rearrangement links TRBV30 to TRBJ1-5; 9 positions match TRBD1. After removal of 2 bases from V and 11 bases from J, the junction contained 13 bases not matched to a gene. In germline, CDR1 is GTSNPN, CDR2 SVGIG (reference sequence). The CDR3 spans 15 residues. For the CDR3, the DNA is TGTGCCTGGAGTTATCCGGGGACAGGGCAGGTAGCCCAGCATTTT. Amino acids: CAWSYPGTGQVAQHF.

This chain connects TRBV6-5 to TRBJ2-7; 8 bases map to TRBD2. Unmatched junction bases numbered 5, after V lost 10 bases and J lost 0 bases. The germline V gene encodes CDR1 MNHEY and CDR2 SVGAGI. The CDR3 totals 13 residues. CDR3 loop: CATGGRASYEQYF. DNA of the CDR3: TGTGCCACGGGGGGGCGGGCCTCCTACGAGCAGTACTTC.

The V call is TRBV6-1, the J call TRBJ2-7; TRBD2 matches at 11 bases. The CDR3 loop spans 18 amino acids. The V segment lost 3 bases and the J segment 2 bases; nucleotides outside the gene matches: 12. Germline V gene data show CDR1 as MNHNS and CDR2 as SASEGT. The CDR3 DNA sequence: TGTGCCAGCAGTGAGGTAGCGGGAGGGCAAAGCGGGCCCTACGAGCAGTACTTC. This translates into CASSEVAGGQSGPYEQYF.

This clone was observed once. The chain uses TRBV28 and TRBJ1-1, with 7 bases that match TRBD1. The CDR3 has 13 residues. Germline assignment: CDR1 MDHEN and CDR2 SYDVKM. V trimming: 8 bases; J trimming: 1 base; junction bases outside the gene matches: 4. CDR3 DNA sequence: TGTGCCAGCGGGCGGACAGGGAACACTGAAGCTTTCTTT. It codes for CASGRTGNTEAFF. The full variable domain, completed using reference TRBV28 and TRBJ1-1, is DVKVTQSSRYLVKRTGEKVFLECVQDMDHENMFWYRQDPGLGLRLIYFSYDVKMKEKGDIPEGYSVSREKKERFSLILESASTNQTSMYLCASGRTGNTEAFFGQGTRLTVV.